This TCR beta chain was identified in a study of cytomegalovirus exposure and HLA in healthy donors. The wider study: Researchers previously reported finding 100 million or so unique TCR beta sequences from around 200 million T cells.

In regard to this clone: Its antigen remains unidentified.

The germline gives CDR1 SGHNT, CDR2 YYREEE (reference sequence). The ends were cut back, 1 base at V and 4 bases at J, with 8 bases in the middle. This CDR3 spans 13 amino acids. This PCR relied on a set of 60 Vbeta primers and 13 Jbeta primers. The repertoire was sequenced with immunoSEQ multiplex PCR; TCRdb's copy has only in-frame clones and lacks some. The profile shows approximately 110,000 clones, almost 70% of them singletons. Study-level results: Across donors, presence/absence analyses took sequencing depth to be roughly uniform. TCR beta chains associated with HLA were, in a later analysis, more clonally expanded than equally common others.

The chain combines TRBV5-4 with TRBJ1-2, with no clear D. This TCR derives from a man under 40 in good health and CMV-seropositive. The specimen was PBMCs. The CDR3 DNA sequence: TGTGCCAGCAGCTTGAGCCAGGTCTATGGCTACACCTTC. Amino acids: CASSLSQVYGYTF.